These 22 T cell receptor beta chains share one sample of origin, sequenced in a study of CD8+CD57+ T cells in acquired aplastic anemia. Profiles of TCR beta VDJ and CDR3 were generated from a genomic DNA template. TCRdb re-called the reads with MiXCR, one entry per CDR3 protein. This table holds 130,000 or so distinct CDR3 sequences, 41% found once. Sequenced sample: sorted CD4+, CD8+, or CD8+CD57+ T cells (not recorded which) from PBMCs. The receptors shown here come from a human donor in good health, serving as a control.

In its sample, this clonotype was seen many times. This chain links TRBV7-9 with TRBJ2-1, with 13 bases lining up with TRBD2. The V gene end was trimmed by 4 bases and the J gene end by 1 base; junction bases not matched to a gene: 7. Germline V CDR1 and CDR2: SEHNR, FQNEAQ (reference sequence). The CDR3 is 18 amino acids. The CDR3 coding sequence is TGTGCCAGCAGCTCCCAACTAGCGGGAGGGCCATCCTACAATGAGCAGTTCTTC. It is translated as CASSSQLAGGPSYNEQFF.

The J gene is TRBJ1-5, the V gene TRBV19, with unresolved D. This CDR3 region has 12 residues. V dropped 3 bases and J dropped 5 bases, with 5 bases sitting between them. Germline V gene lookup returns CDR1 LNHDA and CDR2 SQIVND (reference sequence). The CDR3 DNA sequence: TGTGCCAGTAGTATGAGGGATCAGCCCCAGCATTTT. It encodes CASSMRDQPQHF.

This clonotype was detected a few times. The chain couples TRBV27 to TRBJ2-5; tentative D call: TRBD2 (5 bases). The CDR3 is 15 amino acids. The V gene lost 3 bases and the J gene lost 5 bases, with 16 bases spanning the gap. The germline gives CDR1 MNHEY, CDR2 SMNVEV (reference sequence). DNA for the CDR3: TGTGCCAGCAGTTTCCGGACTTTCGGCGGGGAGACCCAGTACTTC. Encoded protein: CASSFRTFGGETQYF.

The V gene is TRBV25-1, the J gene TRBJ2-7, with D perhaps TRBD2 (5 bases). Germline V gene lookup returns CDR1 MGHDK and CDR2 SYGVNS. Trimming shortened V by 5 bases and J by 6 bases, and 14 bases separated the two germline ends. The CDR3 loop spans 13 amino acids. The CDR3 nucleotides are TGTGCCAGCAGTAGAGCGGCCGGTCTCGAGCAGTACTTC. It translates to CASSRAAGLEQYF.

Concerning this clonotype itself: Mismatch with germline at one junction end may stem from a read error. The chain is built from TRBV2 and TRBJ1-2; TRBD1 agrees at 10 bases. Germline CDR1 SNHLY, CDR2 FYNNEI. The CDR3 runs to 13 residues. Here the CDR3 DNA reads TGTGCCAGGCGAACGGGACAGGGGAATGGCTACACCTTT. Protein sequence: CARRTGQGNGYTF.

This clonotype occurred many times. The V gene is TRBV20-1, the J gene TRBJ2-2; D may correspond to TRBD1 or TRBD2 (7 bases each). Looked up from germline, CDR1 is DFQATT and CDR2 is SNEGSKA (reference sequence). CDR3 length: 17 amino acids. The V end was cut by 1 base, the J end by 0 bases, with 15 bases between. CDR3 residues: CSARAARGGSNTGELFF. The CDR3 DNA reads as TGCAGTGCTAGAGCCGCCAGGGGGGGCTCGAACACCGGGGAGCTGTTTTTT.

This clonotype appeared a few times. The chain joins TRBV15 to TRBJ1-2; D remains unclear. The CDR3 is 13 amino acids. Deletions cut 8 bases from V and 4 bases from J, with 14 bases between. Germline values: CDR1 LNHNV, CDR2 YYDKDF (reference sequence). Here the CDR3 DNA reads TGTGCCACCTCCCGAGGCGCGATCTATGGCTACACCTTC. It codes for CATSRGAIYGYTF.

The chain carries TRBV20-1 and TRBJ2-7; TRBD1 matches 7 bases. The germline V gene encodes CDR1 DFQATT and CDR2 SNEGSKA (reference sequence). The CDR3 covers 13 residues. The junction had 5 bases not matched to a gene; V was cut back by 4 bases and J by 2 bases. CDR3 in amino acids: CSAMPGQTYEQYF. The CDR3 nucleotides read TGCAGTGCTATGCCGGGACAGACCTACGAGCAGTACTTC.

This clonotype was observed many times. The chain carries TRBV2 and TRBJ1-2; 7 bases align to TRBD1. J gave up 8 bases and V 1 base, and 4 bases lay outside the gene matches. From germline, CDR1 is SNHLY and CDR2 FYNNEI. This CDR3 is built from 13 residues. The CDR3 nucleotides are TGTGCCAGCAGTGAAGACAGGGGAGGAGGCTACACCTTC. This sequence encodes CASSEDRGGGYTF.

The V and J genes are TRBV10-3 and TRBJ2-5; 9 bases align to TRBD1. With 6 bases clipped from V and 6 bases from J, the junction kept 8 bases outside the gene matches. This CDR3 is built from 14 residues. Looked up from germline, CDR1 is ENHRY and CDR2 is SYGVKD. CDR3 coding DNA: TGTGCCATCAGAACGGGACAGGGTGGCCAGACCCAGTACTTC. Residues: CAIRTGQGGQTQYF.

V and J are TRBV5-8 and TRBJ1-1; D not resolved. From germline, CDR1 is SGHTS and CDR2 YDEGEE. V was trimmed by 6 bases and J by 0 bases, leaving 12 bases between them. There are 14 residues in the CDR3. CDR3 in amino acids: CASILPGMNTEAFF. The CDR3 DNA reads as TGTGCCAGCATACTGCCCGGAATGAACACTGAAGCTTTCTTT.

This clonotype was counted many times. The gene calls are TRBV10-3 and TRBJ1-5, with a tentative D call TRBD1 (5 bases). The CDR3 consists of 12 residues. Trimming shortened V by 6 bases and J by 3 bases, and 6 bases separated the two germline ends. Germline assignment: CDR1 ENHRY and CDR2 SYGVKD. CDR3 in DNA: TGTGCCATCAGGACAGACAATCAGCCCCAGCATTTT. Protein: CAIRTDNQPQHF.

This sequence joins TRBV11-1 and TRBJ2-1; 13 nucleotides match TRBD2. The CDR3 sequence is 16 residues long. Trimming cost V 6 bases and J 7 bases; bases outside gene matches: 9. From germline, CDR1 is SGHAT and CDR2 FQDESV (reference sequence). The CDR3 region is CASRTTGTSGANEQFF. The CDR3 DNA follows: TGTGCCAGCAGGACGACCGGGACTAGCGGGGCGAATGAGCAGTTCTTC. Combining the CDR3 with reference TRBV11-1 and TRBJ2-1 gives the whole variable domain EAEVAQSPRYKITEKSQAVAFWCDPISGHATLYWYRQILGQGPELLVQFQDESVVDDSQLPKDRFSAERLKGVDSTLKIQPAELGDSAMYLCASRTTGTSGANEQFFGPGTRLTVL.

On this clonotype itself: This may arise from a read error, as a much more abundant clone is one base away. The chain is built from TRBV5-8 and TRBJ1-2; maybe TRBD1 (5 bases). The CDR3 totals 10 residues. The germline V gene encodes CDR1 SGHTS and CDR2 YDEGEE. The CDR3 DNA reads as TGTGCCTGCAGTCGGGGGGGCTACACCTTC. Translating gives CACSRGGYTF.

J is TRBJ2-1 and V is TRBV11-1; perhaps TRBD2 as D (6 bases). The germline gives CDR1 SGHAT, CDR2 FQDESV (reference sequence). The CDR3 totals 15 residues. Between the trimmed V and J ends, which lost 2 bases and 6 bases, there was a span of 14 bases. CDR3 sequence reads: CASSLSEAGSNEQFF. DNA for the CDR3: TGTGCCAGCAGCTTATCCGAGGCGGGGAGCAATGAGCAGTTCTTC.

J is TRBJ2-2 and V is TRBV29-1; the D gene is possibly TRBD1 (6 bases). Germline V gene sequence: CDR1 SQVTM, CDR2 ANQGSEA. The CDR3 covers 14 residues. V lost 4 bases to trimming and J lost 2 bases, with 11 bases between them. CDR3: CSVGRTENTGELFF. CDR3 sequence (DNA): TGCAGCGTTGGCCGGACAGAAAACACCGGGGAGCTGTTTTTT.

Comments on this clonotype: One end of the junction is discordant with germline, which a read error may explain. The chain joins TRBV5-4 to TRBJ1-3; D might be TRBD1 (6 bases). Per the germline V gene, CDR1 is SGHNT and CDR2 is YYREEE (reference sequence). The CDR3 contains 14 residues. CDR3 sequence: CANSGTKPGNTIYF. The DNA for the CDR3 is TGTGCCAACAGCGGGACAAAGCCTGGAAACACCATATATTTT.

At least ten counts were recorded for this clonotype. The chain employs TRBV10-3 and TRBJ2-2; 10 bases match TRBD2. CDR1 and CDR2 from the germline V gene are ENHRY and SYGVKD. V dropped 6 bases and J dropped 6; count of bases not matched to a gene: 4. The length of the CDR3 is 14 residues. The CDR3 DNA is TGTGCCATCAGGCCAGGGACTAGCGCCGGGGAGCTGTTTTTT. It yields the protein CAIRPGTSAGELFF.

On this clonotype itself: A clone one base away is much larger, so this may be a read error. This chain uses TRBV30 with TRBJ1-1; the D is unclear. From germline, CDR1 is GTSNPN and CDR2 SVGIG (reference sequence). There are 15 residues in the CDR3. The CDR3 nucleotides are TGTGCCTGGAGTGTAAGGTTCAAAGGAGACACTGAAGCTCTCTTT. Residues: CAWSVRFKGDTEALF.

This clonotype has a count of ten or more. The rearrangement uses TRBV5-8 and TRBJ1-6, with D maybe TRBD1 (6 bases). The CDR3 sequence is 15 residues long. Germline CDR1 and CDR2: SGHTS and YDEGEE. Trimming removed 0 bases at V and 7 bases at J, with 11 bases between. Written as DNA, the CDR3 is TGTGCCAGCAGCTTGGACAGGGCCACGAATTCACCCCTCCACTTT. Amino acids: CASSLDRATNSPLHF.

This clonotype has just a few counts. The chain uses TRBV7-2 and TRBJ2-7; a possible D gene is TRBD1 (6 bases). Between the trimmed V and J ends, which lost 5 bases and 6 bases, there was a span of 14 bases. This CDR3 contains 13 residues. Germline lookup yields CDR1 SGHTA and CDR2 FQGNSA. The CDR3 coding sequence is TGTGCCAGCAGCGCGGTACAGGGCGCCGAGCAGTACTTC. This sequence encodes CASSAVQGAEQYF.

The V call is TRBV12-3 or TRBV12-4, the J call TRBJ1-2; the D is unclear. The V and J ends lost 4 bases and 8 bases respectively, with 14 bases between them. The CDR3 has 13 amino acids. CDR3 loop: CASSYTVGMGYTF. In nucleotides, the CDR3 is TGTGCCAGCAGTTATACAGTGGGAATGGGCTACACCTTC.